This T cell receptor (beta chain) appears in the sequencing data of a study of blood T cell repertoires in COVID-19. Across the whole study: From the United States, Italy and Spain came samples of acute and convalescent COVID-19. Nucleic acid was either cDNA or gDNA, and it came from T cells, B-cell-depleted T cells, or PBMCs.

Original data processing: Amplification of reference gene primers was used by the study to estimate nucleated cell counts. Sequenced by immunoSEQ multiplex PCR; TCRdb stores in-frame clones only, minus some. V and J calls plus clone size are reproduced from that table; the DNA served to infer D and trimming. The sample consists of roughly 80,000 clones, around 84% of them appearing once. With 5 bases clipped from V and 15 bases from J, the junction kept 7 bases outside the gene matches. The CDR3 runs 12 residues. The sequenced sample was peripheral blood. The source is a man aged 45-65 years with acute or convalescent COVID-19. This chain connects TRBV12-3 or TRBV12-4 to TRBJ2-1; the match to TRBD2 covers 10 bases. CDR3 nucleotides: TGTGCCAGCAGTCAATCTAGCGGGAGAGCGTTCTTC. It specifies CASSQSSGRAFF.